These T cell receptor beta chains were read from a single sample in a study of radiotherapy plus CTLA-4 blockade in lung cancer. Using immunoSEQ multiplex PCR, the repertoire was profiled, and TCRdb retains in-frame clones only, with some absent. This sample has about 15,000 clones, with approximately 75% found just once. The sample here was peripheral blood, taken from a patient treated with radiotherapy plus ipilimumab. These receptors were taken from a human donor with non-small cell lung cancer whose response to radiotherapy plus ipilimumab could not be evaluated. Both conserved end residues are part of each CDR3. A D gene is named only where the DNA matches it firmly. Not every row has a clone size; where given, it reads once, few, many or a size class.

CDR3 DNA: TGTGCCTGGAGTTCGGGGGGCCTCCTTTCTAACTATGGCTACACCTTC
CDR3 protein: CAWSSGGLLSNYGYTF
D gene: -
V gene: TRBV30
J gene: TRBJ1-2
clone size: -

CDR3 DNA: TGTGCCAGCAGTGACTCAGAGGGTAGAGGGGATACGCAGTATTTT
CDR3 protein: CASSDSEGRGDTQYF
D gene: -
V gene: TRBV6-4
J gene: TRBJ2-3
clone size: -

CDR3 DNA: TGTGCCAGTAGTTTCGACAGGAATTCACCCCTCCACTTT
CDR3 protein: CASSFDRNSPLHF
D gene: -
V gene: TRBV19
J gene: TRBJ1-6
clone size: -

CDR3 DNA: TGTGCCAGCAGTGTGGACAGGGGAATTGTGGTCTATGGCTACACCTTC
CDR3 protein: CASSVDRGIVVYGYTF
D gene: TRBD1
V gene: TRBV6-1
J gene: TRBJ1-2
clone size: -

CDR3 DNA: TGTGCCTGGAGTGTACCCGGGGTTCAGGGCTACACCTTC
CDR3 protein: CAWSVPGVQGYTF
D gene: -
V gene: TRBV30
J gene: TRBJ1-2
clone size: -

CDR3 DNA: TGCGCCAGCAGTGCGACAGGGGCAGGTACTGAAGCTTTCTTT
CDR3 protein: CASSATGAGTEAFF
D gene: TRBD1
V gene: TRBV10-2
J gene: TRBJ1-1
clone size: once

CDR3 DNA: TGTGCCAGCACCCTTCCGGGACAGGGGGCCACCGGGGAGCTGTTTTTT
CDR3 protein: CASTLPGQGATGELFF
D gene: TRBD1
V gene: TRBV5-6
J gene: TRBJ2-2
clone size: -

CDR3 DNA: TGTGCCAGCTCACCAACCACCGACAGGGGGCAAGGTGAAAAACTGTTTTTT
CDR3 protein: CASSPTTDRGQGEKLFF
D gene: TRBD1
V gene: TRBV18
J gene: TRBJ1-4
clone size: -

CDR3 DNA: TGTGCCAGCAGCTTGGGCAGTGGGCCTTACAATGAGCAGTTCTTC
CDR3 protein: CASSLGSGPYNEQFF
D gene: -
V gene: TRBV5-6
J gene: TRBJ2-1
clone size: -

CDR3 DNA: TGTGCCAGCCGCCAAACTAATGCCTACAATGAGCAGTTCTTC
CDR3 protein: CASRQTNAYNEQFF
D gene: -
V gene: TRBV5-8
J gene: TRBJ2-1
clone size: -

CDR3 DNA: TGTGCCTGGAGTGTAGAGGCGGAAGGAGGCTTGATGAACACTGAAGCTTTCTTT
CDR3 protein: CAWSVEAEGGLMNTEAFF
D gene: -
V gene: TRBV30
J gene: TRBJ1-1
clone size: -

CDR3 DNA: TGTGCCAGCAGCTCGGGACAGCAAGAGACCCAGTACTTC
CDR3 protein: CASSSGQQETQYF
D gene: TRBD1
V gene: TRBV7-2
J gene: TRBJ2-5
clone size: -

CDR3 DNA: TGTGCCAGCAGCCCCCTCCCGGGTGGCCAAGAGACCCAGTACTTC
CDR3 protein: CASSPLPGGQETQYF
D gene: -
V gene: TRBV9
J gene: TRBJ2-5
clone size: -

CDR3 DNA: TGTGCCAGCAGTGAGGGACAGAATACGCAGTATTTT
CDR3 protein: CASSEGQNTQYF
D gene: TRBD1
V gene: TRBV2
J gene: TRBJ2-3
clone size: -

CDR3 DNA: TGTGCCAGTCTACAGGGTGGATCGTACAATGAGCAGTTCTTC
CDR3 protein: CASLQGGSYNEQFF
D gene: -
V gene: TRBV19
J gene: TRBJ2-1
clone size: -

CDR3 DNA: TGTGCCAGAAGCTTGCCCGGGGGATGCTCCTACAATGAGCAGTTCTTC
CDR3 protein: CARSLPGGCSYNEQFF
D gene: -
V gene: TRBV5-3
J gene: TRBJ2-1
clone size: -

CDR3 DNA: TGTGCCACCAGCACCAGACAGGGGGGCGGCAATCAGCCCCAGCATTTT
CDR3 protein: CATSTRQGGGNQPQHF
D gene: TRBD1
V gene: TRBV15
J gene: TRBJ1-5
clone size: -

CDR3 DNA: TGTGCCAGCAGTGTCGACACCCTCACAGATACGCAGTATTTT
CDR3 protein: CASSVDTLTDTQYF
D gene: -
V gene: TRBV6-1
J gene: TRBJ2-3
clone size: -

CDR3 DNA: TGTGCCAGCACCACCCCGGGTGCTGGGGCCAACGTCCTGACTTTC
CDR3 protein: CASTTPGAGANVLTF
D gene: -
V gene: TRBV27
J gene: TRBJ2-6
clone size: -

CDR3 DNA: TGTGCCAGCAGTTTTATTAGCGGAACAGATACGCAGTATTTT
CDR3 protein: CASSFISGTDTQYF
D gene: -
V gene: TRBV28
J gene: TRBJ2-3
clone size: few

CDR3 DNA: TGCGCCAGCAGCTTGGGGACAGGGGCCTATGGCTACACCTTC
CDR3 protein: CASSLGTGAYGYTF
D gene: TRBD1
V gene: TRBV5-1
J gene: TRBJ1-2
clone size: -

CDR3 DNA: TGTGCCAGCAGTGAAGGCCCCGAGCGAGCTTTCTTT
CDR3 protein: CASSEGPERAFF
D gene: -
V gene: TRBV2
J gene: TRBJ1-1
clone size: -

CDR3 DNA: TGTGCCAGCAGCGACGGACAGCTAATGAACACTGAAGCTTTCTTT
CDR3 protein: CASSDGQLMNTEAFF
D gene: -
V gene: TRBV7-6
J gene: TRBJ1-1
clone size: -

CDR3 DNA: TGTGCCAGCATGGGAGGAGCATCCAATGAGCAGTTCTTC
CDR3 protein: CASMGGASNEQFF
D gene: -
V gene: TRBV5-4
J gene: TRBJ2-1
clone size: -

CDR3 DNA: TGTGCCAGCTCACCACCTATGGGACAGGTAGGCGCGAACACTGAAGCTTTCTTT
CDR3 protein: CASSPPMGQVGANTEAFF
D gene: TRBD1
V gene: TRBV18
J gene: TRBJ1-1
clone size: -

CDR3 DNA: TGTGCCAGCAGCCAATCGGGCCAAGGAGGTCAGCCCCAGCATTTT
CDR3 protein: CASSQSGQGGQPQHF
D gene: -
V gene: TRBV16
J gene: TRBJ1-5
clone size: -

CDR3 DNA: TGTGCCAGCAGAGCAGACAGAGCGGGGAACTACAATGAGCAGTTCTTC
CDR3 protein: CASRADRAGNYNEQFF
D gene: TRBD2
V gene: TRBV2
J gene: TRBJ2-1
clone size: -

CDR3 DNA: TGTGCCAGCAGTTTACAGGGCAGCTTTTCACCCCTCCACTTT
CDR3 protein: CASSLQGSFSPLHF
D gene: -
V gene: TRBV28
J gene: TRBJ1-6
clone size: -

CDR3 DNA: TGTGCCAGTAGTATATCCGGGGGGAACTATGGCTACACCTTC
CDR3 protein: CASSISGGNYGYTF
D gene: -
V gene: TRBV19
J gene: TRBJ1-2
clone size: once

CDR3 DNA: TGTGCCAGGGGCGGAGGGGGCGTTGGAAACACCATATATTTT
CDR3 protein: CARGGGGVGNTIYF
D gene: TRBD1
V gene: TRBV27
J gene: TRBJ1-3
clone size: -

CDR3 DNA: TGTGCCAGCAGCTTAAAAGTGTTCGCGGGGGGGCCCAATGAGCAGTTCTTC
CDR3 protein: CASSLKVFAGGPNEQFF
D gene: TRBD2
V gene: TRBV7-8
J gene: TRBJ2-1
clone size: -

CDR3 DNA: TGCGCCAGCAGCCCGGGAGTTGGCGGCCCCTACAATGAGCAGTTCTTC
CDR3 protein: CASSPGVGGPYNEQFF
D gene: -
V gene: TRBV5-1
J gene: TRBJ2-1
clone size: few

CDR3 DNA: TGTGCCAGTACCCGTAACCGGGAAGCTTTCTTT
CDR3 protein: CASTRNREAFF
D gene: -
V gene: TRBV19
J gene: TRBJ1-1
clone size: -

CDR3 DNA: TGTGCCAGCAGTGAAGGTCAGGGTCGAGGCTACACCTTC
CDR3 protein: CASSEGQGRGYTF
D gene: -
V gene: TRBV2
J gene: TRBJ1-2
clone size: -

CDR3 DNA: TGTGCCAGCAGCTTGCGCGGGACAGACTACGAGCAGTACTTC
CDR3 protein: CASSLRGTDYEQYF
D gene: -
V gene: TRBV7-9
J gene: TRBJ2-7
clone size: many

CDR3 DNA: TGTGCCAGCAGCCCCGACAGGGGGCAAGAGACCCAGTACTTC
CDR3 protein: CASSPDRGQETQYF
D gene: TRBD1
V gene: TRBV7-9
J gene: TRBJ2-5
clone size: -

CDR3 DNA: TGTGCTAGTGGGTCAGGACAGGCGTCTGGCTACACCTTC
CDR3 protein: CASGSGQASGYTF
D gene: TRBD1
V gene: TRBV12-5
J gene: TRBJ1-2
clone size: -

CDR3 DNA: TGTGCCAGAACAGGTTTTAACACTGAAGCTTTCTTT
CDR3 protein: CARTGFNTEAFF
D gene: -
V gene: TRBV21-1
J gene: TRBJ1-1
clone size: few

CDR3 DNA: TGTGCCAGCAGTGCAACTGATTGGAACACTGAAGCTTTCTTT
CDR3 protein: CASSATDWNTEAFF
D gene: -
V gene: TRBV25-1
J gene: TRBJ1-1
clone size: -

CDR3 DNA: TGTGCCAGCAGCGTAGATACGGGGGGGCCCCAAGAGACCCAGTACTTC
CDR3 protein: CASSVDTGGPQETQYF
D gene: TRBD2
V gene: TRBV9
J gene: TRBJ2-5
clone size: -

CDR3 DNA: TGTGCCAGTATGTGGGCCTCGGAGGGCGGGGAGCTGTTTTTT
CDR3 protein: CASMWASEGGELFF
D gene: -
V gene: TRBV19
J gene: TRBJ2-2
clone size: -

CDR3 DNA: TGCGCCAGCAGCCAAACGGGGGTGGATACGCAGTATTTT
CDR3 protein: CASSQTGVDTQYF
D gene: -
V gene: TRBV4-3
J gene: TRBJ2-3
clone size: -

CDR3 DNA: TGTGCCAGTAAGGAGGCGGGGGGCGCATCACCCCTCCACTTT
CDR3 protein: CASKEAGGASPLHF
D gene: -
V gene: TRBV19
J gene: TRBJ1-6
clone size: -